This record covers a single T cell receptor (beta chain). What it recognizes is unknown. Noted treatment: about 20 received Ad26.COV2.S at low or high dose, single or two shots; about 5 received placebo; per-sample allocation not given. Sample collection was performed on day 63 after the first vaccine or placebo injection. Donation came from an adult in Boston who was aged 18-55 years. The sample comes from a study of Ad26.COV2.S vaccination and SARS-CoV-2 variants. The data were produced by immunoSEQ multiplex PCR, yet TCRdb's version contains in-frame clones alone and is incomplete. The sample comprises 400,000 to 500,000 clones, 89% of which are singletons, and 2.5% to 3% rests with the top ten. Points from the study as a whole: Responses of spike-specific T cells (both CD8+ and CD4+) reportedly showed substantial breadth after vaccination.

Germline V gene data show CDR1 as SGHRS and CDR2 as YFSETQ. Deletions cut 4 bases from V and 2 bases from J, with 15 bases between. The CDR3 sequence is 15 residues long. The sequence came from a person between 18 and 60 years old who received the Ad26.COV2.S COVID-19 vaccine or a placebo. This chain uses TRBV5-1 with TRBJ2-5; D gene uncertain. The sequencing used peripheral blood, collected in a trial of Ad26.COV2.S vaccine versus placebo. CDR3 loop: CASSRGVRSQETQYF. The CDR3 nucleotides read TGCGCCAGCAGCCGTGGCGTCAGATCACAAGAGACCCAGTACTTC.